The clone carrying this T cell receptor beta chain was detected once. TCRdb independently ran MiXCR on the RACE reads; one entry per CDR3 protein. The table shows about 90,000 distinct CDR3 sequences, with 7.5% to 9.5% occurring only once. The entry originates in a study of human T cells and chemical hapten exposure. The germline gives CDR1 DFQATT, CDR2 SNEGSKA (reference sequence). The CDR3 covers 15 residues. The V and J ends lost 4 bases and 0 bases respectively, with 15 bases between them. Stated time point: pre-sensitization, week 0. The treatment was: therapeutic diphenylcyclopropenone sensitization with weekly scalp DPC.

The material was whole blood, obtained in connection with sensitization to the hapten diphenylcyclopropenone (DPC). The sequence derives from a man aged 40-49 years with alopecia areata. Some clones in this sample may be carry-over from other donors' samples. The gene calls are TRBV20-1 and TRBJ2-5; maybe TRBD1 (6 bases). The CDR3 loop reads CSATGQLVDQETQYF. The DNA of the CDR3 is TGCAGTGCTACCGGACAGCTAGTTGACCAAGAGACCCAGTACTTC.